This T cell receptor beta chain was sequenced in a study of CD8 T cells in ankylosing spondylitis. Study-wide findings and caveats: It was reported that disease-linked clones were significantly enriched in matched ankylosing spondylitis synovial fluid. Several highly homologous variants made up a TCR beta motif that seemed to typify ankylosing spondylitis blood. Researchers report that disease-linked clones proved CD8+ and relatively rare in peripheral blood. Reports of some motif variants in reactive arthritis synovial fluid and blood predate this one.

Library preparation for TCR beta used quantitative 5'-RACE with molecular barcodes. TCRdb reanalysed the 5' RACE reads using MiXCR and keeps one entry per CDR3 protein. This table has some 840,000 distinct CDR3 sequences, 10% to 15% appearing once. On this clonotype: The antigen is not known.

The V and J ends lost 0 bases and 1 base respectively, with 14 bases between them. CDR1 and CDR2 from the germline V gene are LGHNA and YSLEER. This CDR3 contains 17 residues. The sequenced sample consisted of blood, either unsorted or a sorted T cell fraction (not recorded which). The chain uses TRBV4-3 and TRBJ2-3; D call uncertain. This sequence was found in a male donor with ankylosing spondylitis. CDR3 protein: CASSQDPPRPGTDTQYF. The CDR3 region has the DNA TGCGCCAGCAGCCAAGACCCCCCACGTCCTGGCACAGATACGCAGTATTTT.